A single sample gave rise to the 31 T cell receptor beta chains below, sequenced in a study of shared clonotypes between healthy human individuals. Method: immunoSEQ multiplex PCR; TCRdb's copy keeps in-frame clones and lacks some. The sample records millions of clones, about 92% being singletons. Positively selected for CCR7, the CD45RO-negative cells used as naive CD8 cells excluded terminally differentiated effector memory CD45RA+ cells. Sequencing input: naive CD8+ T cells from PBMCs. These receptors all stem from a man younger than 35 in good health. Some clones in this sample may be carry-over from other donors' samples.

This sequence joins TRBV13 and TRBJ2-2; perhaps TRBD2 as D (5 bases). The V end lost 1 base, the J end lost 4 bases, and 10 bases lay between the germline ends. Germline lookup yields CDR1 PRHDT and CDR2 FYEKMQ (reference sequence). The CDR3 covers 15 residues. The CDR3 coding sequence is TGTGCCAGCAGCTTAGTTGCGGGTATCACCGGGGAGCTGTTTTTT. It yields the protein CASSLVAGITGELFF.

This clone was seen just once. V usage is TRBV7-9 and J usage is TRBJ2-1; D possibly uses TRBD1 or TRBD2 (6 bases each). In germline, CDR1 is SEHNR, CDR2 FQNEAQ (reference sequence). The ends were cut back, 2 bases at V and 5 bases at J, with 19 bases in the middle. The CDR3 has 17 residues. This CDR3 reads CASSLTGAGTADNEQFF. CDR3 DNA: TGTGCCAGCAGCTTAACGGGGGCCGGGACCGCAGACAATGAGCAGTTCTTC.

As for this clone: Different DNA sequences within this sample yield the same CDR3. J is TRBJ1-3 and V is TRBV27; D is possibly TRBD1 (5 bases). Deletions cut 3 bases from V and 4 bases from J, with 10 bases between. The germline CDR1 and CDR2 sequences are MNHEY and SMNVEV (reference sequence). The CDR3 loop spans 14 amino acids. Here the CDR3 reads CASSLGGSGNTIYF. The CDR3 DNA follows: TGTGCCAGCAGTTTGGGGGGATCGGGAAACACCATATATTTT.

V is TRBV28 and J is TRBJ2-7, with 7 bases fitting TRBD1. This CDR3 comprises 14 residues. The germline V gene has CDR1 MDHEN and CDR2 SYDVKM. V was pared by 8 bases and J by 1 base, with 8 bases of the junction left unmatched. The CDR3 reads CASEDVQGSYEQYF. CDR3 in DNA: TGTGCCAGCGAGGACGTACAGGGGTCCTACGAGCAGTACTTC.

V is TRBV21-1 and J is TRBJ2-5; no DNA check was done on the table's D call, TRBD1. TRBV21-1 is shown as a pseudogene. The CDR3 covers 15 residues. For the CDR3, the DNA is TGTGCCAGCAGCGGGACAGCTACTATAGGAGAGACCCAGTACTTC. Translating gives CASSGTATIGETQYF.

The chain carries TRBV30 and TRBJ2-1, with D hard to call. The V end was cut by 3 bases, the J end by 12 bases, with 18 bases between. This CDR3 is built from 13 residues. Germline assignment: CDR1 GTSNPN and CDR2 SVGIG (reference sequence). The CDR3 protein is CAWSPGPNFGQFF. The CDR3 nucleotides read TGTGCCTGGAGCCCGGGCCCTAACTTCGGGCAGTTCTTC.

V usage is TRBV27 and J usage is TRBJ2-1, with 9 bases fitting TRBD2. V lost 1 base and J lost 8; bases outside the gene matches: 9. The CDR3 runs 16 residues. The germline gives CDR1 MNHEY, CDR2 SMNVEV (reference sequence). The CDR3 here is CASSLYGSGRDYEQFF. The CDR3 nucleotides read TGTGCCAGCAGTTTATACGGTAGCGGGAGAGACTATGAGCAGTTCTTC.

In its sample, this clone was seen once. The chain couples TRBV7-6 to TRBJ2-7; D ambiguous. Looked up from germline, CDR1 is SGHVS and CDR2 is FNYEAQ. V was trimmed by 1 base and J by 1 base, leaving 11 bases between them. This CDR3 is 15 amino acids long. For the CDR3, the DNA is TGTGCCAGCAGCTTAGAAGGGCAACCATCCTACGAGCAGTACTTC. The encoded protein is CASSLEGQPSYEQYF.

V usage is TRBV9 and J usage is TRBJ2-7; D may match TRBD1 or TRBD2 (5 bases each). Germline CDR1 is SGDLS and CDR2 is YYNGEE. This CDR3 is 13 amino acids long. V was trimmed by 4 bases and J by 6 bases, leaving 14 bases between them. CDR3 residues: CASSSGPGGEQYF. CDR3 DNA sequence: TGTGCCAGCAGCTCGGGACCGGGCGGCGAGCAGTACTTC.

The CDR3 loop is CASSLGSTDTQYF. CDR3 nucleotides: TGTGCCAGCAGCTTGGGTTCCACAGATACGCAGTATTTT. V and J are TRBV7-8 and TRBJ2-3; D gene uncertain. Germline values: CDR1 SGHVS, CDR2 FQNEAQ. V gave up 3 bases and J gave up 2 bases, with 6 bases separating them. The CDR3 contains 13 residues.

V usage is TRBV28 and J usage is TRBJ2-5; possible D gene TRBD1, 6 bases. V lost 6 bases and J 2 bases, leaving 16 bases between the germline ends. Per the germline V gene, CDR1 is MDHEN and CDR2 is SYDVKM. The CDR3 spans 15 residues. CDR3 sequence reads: CASRTRQEWQETQYF. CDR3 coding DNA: TGTGCCAGCAGAACCCGACAGGAGTGGCAAGAGACCCAGTACTTC.

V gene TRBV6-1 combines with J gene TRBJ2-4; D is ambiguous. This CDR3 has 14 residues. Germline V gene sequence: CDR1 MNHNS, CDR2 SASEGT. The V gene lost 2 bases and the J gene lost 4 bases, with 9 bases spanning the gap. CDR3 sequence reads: CASSEWLQKNIQYF. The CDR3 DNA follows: TGTGCCAGCAGTGAATGGCTCCAGAAAAACATTCAGTACTTC.

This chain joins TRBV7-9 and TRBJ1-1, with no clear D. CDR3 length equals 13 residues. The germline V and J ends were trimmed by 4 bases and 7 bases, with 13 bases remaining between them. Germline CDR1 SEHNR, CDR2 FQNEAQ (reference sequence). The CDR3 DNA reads TGTGCCAGCAGCTCGGGAGCCGCCCTTGAAGCTTTCTTT. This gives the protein CASSSGAALEAFF.

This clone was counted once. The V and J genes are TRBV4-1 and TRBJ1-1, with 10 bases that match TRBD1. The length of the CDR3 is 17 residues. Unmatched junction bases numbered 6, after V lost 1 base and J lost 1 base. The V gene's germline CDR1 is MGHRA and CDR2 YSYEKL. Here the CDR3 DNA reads TGCGCCAGCAGCCAAGGCCCGGGACAGGGGTCGAACACTGAAGCTTTCTTT. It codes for CASSQGPGQGSNTEAFF.

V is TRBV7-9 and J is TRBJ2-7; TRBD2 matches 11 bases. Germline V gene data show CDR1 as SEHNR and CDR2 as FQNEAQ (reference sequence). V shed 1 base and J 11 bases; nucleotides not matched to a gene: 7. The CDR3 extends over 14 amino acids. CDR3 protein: CASSLGGLAVGEYF. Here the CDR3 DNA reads TGTGCCAGCAGCTTAGGGGGACTAGCGGTAGGGGAGTACTTC.

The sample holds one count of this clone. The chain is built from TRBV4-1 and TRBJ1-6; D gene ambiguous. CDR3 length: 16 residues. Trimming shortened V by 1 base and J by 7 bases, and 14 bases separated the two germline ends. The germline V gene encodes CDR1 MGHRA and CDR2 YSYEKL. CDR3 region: CASSQGVPVFNSPLHF. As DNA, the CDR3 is TGCGCCAGCAGCCAAGGAGTCCCTGTTTTCAATTCACCCCTCCACTTT.

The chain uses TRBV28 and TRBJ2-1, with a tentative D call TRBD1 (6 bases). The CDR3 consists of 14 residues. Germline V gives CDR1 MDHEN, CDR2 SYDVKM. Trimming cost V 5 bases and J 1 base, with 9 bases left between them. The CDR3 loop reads CASSPQGSYNEQFF. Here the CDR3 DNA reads TGTGCCAGCAGTCCACAGGGTTCCTACAATGAGCAGTTCTTC.

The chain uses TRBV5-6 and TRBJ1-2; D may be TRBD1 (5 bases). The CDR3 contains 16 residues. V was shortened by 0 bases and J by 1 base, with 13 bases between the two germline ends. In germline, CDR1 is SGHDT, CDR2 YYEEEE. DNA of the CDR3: TGTGCCAGCAGCTTGGGGGTGGCGGGACTTAACTATGGCTACACCTTC. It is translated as CASSLGVAGLNYGYTF.

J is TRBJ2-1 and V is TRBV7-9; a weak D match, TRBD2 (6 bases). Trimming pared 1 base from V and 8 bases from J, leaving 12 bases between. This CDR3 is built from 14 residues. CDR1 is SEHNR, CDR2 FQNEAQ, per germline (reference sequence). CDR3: CASSLESRLDEQFF. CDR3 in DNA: TGTGCCAGCAGCTTAGAATCCCGACTAGATGAGCAGTTCTTC.

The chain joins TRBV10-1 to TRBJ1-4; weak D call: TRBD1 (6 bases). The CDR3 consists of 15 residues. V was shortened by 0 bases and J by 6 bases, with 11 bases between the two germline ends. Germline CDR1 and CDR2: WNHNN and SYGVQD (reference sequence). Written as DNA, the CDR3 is TGCGCCAGCAGTGAGTCCAGGGGCGTAGATGAAAAACTGTTTTTT. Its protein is CASSESRGVDEKLFF.

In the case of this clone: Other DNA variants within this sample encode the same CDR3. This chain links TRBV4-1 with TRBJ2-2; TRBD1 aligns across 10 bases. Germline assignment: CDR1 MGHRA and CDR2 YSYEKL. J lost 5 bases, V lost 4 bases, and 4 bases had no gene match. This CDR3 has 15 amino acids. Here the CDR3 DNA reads TGCGCCAGCAGCCCTCGGACAGGGGGAACCGGGGAGCTGTTTTTT. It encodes CASSPRTGGTGELFF.

The CDR3 DNA reads TGTGCCAGCAGTTCGGAGGGGGCGGGTCGCAATCAGCCCCAGCATTTT. Translation gives CASSSEGAGRNQPQHF. This chain connects TRBV28 to TRBJ1-5; 7 nucleotides line up with TRBD1. V gave up 4 bases and J gave up 2 bases; unmatched junction bases: 8. CDR1 and CDR2 (germline): MDHEN, SYDVKM. The CDR3 runs 16 residues.

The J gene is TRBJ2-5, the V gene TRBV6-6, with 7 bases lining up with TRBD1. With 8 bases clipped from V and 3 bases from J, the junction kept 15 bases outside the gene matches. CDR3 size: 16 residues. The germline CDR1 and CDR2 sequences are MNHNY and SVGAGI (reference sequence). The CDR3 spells CASQTVPGTAKETQYF. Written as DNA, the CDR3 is TGTGCCAGCCAAACTGTGCCCGGGACAGCGAAAGAGACCCAGTACTTC.

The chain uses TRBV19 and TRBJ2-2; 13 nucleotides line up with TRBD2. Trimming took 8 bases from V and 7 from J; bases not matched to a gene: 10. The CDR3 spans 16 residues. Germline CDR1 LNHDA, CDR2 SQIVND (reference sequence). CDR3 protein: CASLRTSGSLGGELFF. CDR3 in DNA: TGTGCCAGTCTAAGGACTAGCGGGAGTCTGGGCGGGGAGCTGTTTTTT.

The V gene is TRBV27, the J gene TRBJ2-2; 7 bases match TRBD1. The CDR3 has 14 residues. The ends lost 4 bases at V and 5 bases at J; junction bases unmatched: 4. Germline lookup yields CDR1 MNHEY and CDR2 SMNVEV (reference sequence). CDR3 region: CASSWDSRTGELFF. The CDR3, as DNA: TGTGCCAGCAGTTGGGACAGTCGTACCGGGGAGCTGTTTTTT.

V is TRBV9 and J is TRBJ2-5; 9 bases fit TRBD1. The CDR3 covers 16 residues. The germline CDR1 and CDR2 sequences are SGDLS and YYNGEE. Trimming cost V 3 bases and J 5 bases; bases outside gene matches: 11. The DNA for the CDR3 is TGTGCCAGCAGCGGGCCGACCGGGACAGGGAGGGAGACCCAGTACTTC. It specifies CASSGPTGTGRETQYF.

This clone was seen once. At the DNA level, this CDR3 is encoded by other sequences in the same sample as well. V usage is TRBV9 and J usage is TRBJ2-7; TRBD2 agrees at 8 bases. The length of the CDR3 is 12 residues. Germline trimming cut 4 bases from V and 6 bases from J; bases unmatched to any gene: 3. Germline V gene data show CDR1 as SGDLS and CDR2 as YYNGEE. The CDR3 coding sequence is TGTGCCAGCAGCCCCGGGGGGGGCGAGCAGTACTTC. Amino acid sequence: CASSPGGGEQYF.

The CDR3 bases are TGTGCCAGCAGCCCAGACAGGGGGCAAGGCACCGGGGAGCTGTTTTTT. Translating gives CASSPDRGQGTGELFF. The chain has TRBV7-9 and TRBJ2-2, with 10 bases aligning to TRBD1. The ends lost 5 bases at V and 4 bases at J; junction bases unmatched: 7. Germline V gene lookup returns CDR1 SEHNR and CDR2 FQNEAQ (reference sequence). This CDR3 spans 16 amino acids.

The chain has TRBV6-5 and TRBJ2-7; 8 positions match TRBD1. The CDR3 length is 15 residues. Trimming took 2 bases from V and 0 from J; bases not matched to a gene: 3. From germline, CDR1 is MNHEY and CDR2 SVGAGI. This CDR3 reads CASSYGTGTSYEQYF. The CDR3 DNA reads TGTGCCAGCAGTTACGGGACAGGTACCTCCTACGAGCAGTACTTC.

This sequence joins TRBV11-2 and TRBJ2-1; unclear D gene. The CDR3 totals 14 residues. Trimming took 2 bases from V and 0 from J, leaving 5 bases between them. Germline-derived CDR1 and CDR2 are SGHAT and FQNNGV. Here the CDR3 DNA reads TGTGCCAGCAGCTTACTGGGCTCCTACAATGAGCAGTTCTTC. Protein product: CASSLLGSYNEQFF.

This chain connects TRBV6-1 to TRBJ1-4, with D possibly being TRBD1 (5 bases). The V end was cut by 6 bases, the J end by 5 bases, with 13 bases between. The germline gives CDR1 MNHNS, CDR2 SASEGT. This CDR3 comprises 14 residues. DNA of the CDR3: TGTGCCAGCAGCCGATGGGGGGGGAATGAAAAACTGTTTTTT. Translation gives CASSRWGGNEKLFF.